The 30 T cell receptor beta chains reported below all come from one sample, sequenced in a study of pediatric ulcerative colitis. Method: immunoSEQ multiplex PCR; TCRdb's copy keeps in-frame clones and lacks some. This sample yields tens of thousands of clones, of which 55% to 85% are seen a single time; roughly 7.8% belongs to the top ten. During colonoscopy, one to two rectal pinch biopsies were collected. Material for sequencing was gut tissue. Every receptor here comes from a boy aged 10-17 years with severe ulcerative colitis.

V usage is TRBV18 and J usage is TRBJ2-2, with a tentative D call TRBD1 (6 bases). Germline values: CDR1 KGHSH, CDR2 LQKENI. The CDR3 has 16 residues. Trimming removed 4 bases from V and 0 bases from J, with 12 bases in between. The CDR3 is CASSLLQGANTGELFF. CDR3 in DNA: TGTGCCAGCTCACTATTACAGGGAGCGAACACCGGGGAGCTGTTTTTT.

The rearrangement uses TRBV21-1 and TRBJ1-1; the DNA was not used to check the table's D call, TRBD1. TRBV21-1 counts as a pseudogene. The CDR3 contains 17 residues. CDR3 loop: CASSKARTVFLNTEAFF. CDR3 DNA: TGTGCCAGCAGCAAAGCGAGGACAGTATTCTTGAACACTGAAGCTTTCTTT.

J is TRBJ1-5 and V is TRBV28, with D hard to call. This CDR3 is built from 11 residues. Germline assignment: CDR1 MDHEN and CDR2 SYDVKM. V was clipped by 3 bases and J by 6 bases, with 3 bases between them. Here the CDR3 DNA reads TGTGCCAGCAGTTTTAGTCAGCCCCAGCATTTT. Translating it yields CASSFSQPQHF.

This clone was observed a few times. The J gene is TRBJ1-2, the V gene TRBV30, with unresolved D. Germline CDR1 is GTSNPN and CDR2 is SVGIG (reference sequence). V lost 3 bases and J 4 bases, leaving 18 bases between the germline ends. The CDR3 has 15 residues. CDR3 in DNA: TGTGCCTGGAGGTCCCCCACATGGGCCGGCTATGGCTACACCTTC. Protein sequence: CAWRSPTWAGYGYTF.

The CDR3 DNA follows: TGTGCCAGCAGTAAGGCGGGACAGGGATCCTACGAGCAGTACTTC. It specifies CASSKAGQGSYEQYF. The chain couples TRBV6-6 to TRBJ2-7, with 9 bases lining up with TRBD1. The germline V gene has CDR1 MNHNY and CDR2 SVGAGI (reference sequence). The CDR3 sequence is 15 residues long. J lost 1 base, V lost 5 bases, and 6 bases had no gene match.

This chain connects TRBV7-2 to TRBJ2-7; D is possibly TRBD1 (5 bases). Trimming removed 5 bases at V and 3 bases at J, with 11 bases between. Germline-derived CDR1 and CDR2 are SGHTA and FQGNSA. CDR3 size: 13 residues. The CDR3 DNA reads TGTGCCAGCAGCCAGACAGCTTTCTACGAGCAGTACTTC. Protein: CASSQTAFYEQYF.

The rearrangement uses TRBV6-5 and TRBJ1-2; D is unclear. The CDR3 spans 15 residues. Looked up from germline, CDR1 is MNHEY and CDR2 is SVGAGI. V lost 0 bases to trimming and J lost 1 base, with 9 bases between them. The CDR3 here is CASSYSGNDNYGYTF. As DNA, the CDR3 is TGTGCCAGCAGTTACTCTGGCAATGATAACTATGGCTACACCTTC.

The chain uses TRBV7-9 and TRBJ2-1, with D tentatively TRBD1 or TRBD2 (5 bases each). The CDR3 has 15 amino acids. Germline CDR1 is SEHNR and CDR2 is FQNEAQ (reference sequence). Trimming stripped 4 bases from V and 5 bases from J, with 15 bases between. CDR3 protein: CASSSIGADHNEQFF. The CDR3 region has the DNA TGTGCCAGCAGCTCAATCGGGGCGGATCACAATGAGCAGTTCTTC.

The chain employs TRBV6-5 and TRBJ2-2; 10 bases map to TRBD1. CDR1 MNHEY and CDR2 SVGAGI come from the germline V gene. This CDR3 has 13 amino acids. V trimming: 8 bases; J trimming: 3 bases; junction bases outside the gene matches: 0. The CDR3 sequence: CASGTGDTGELFF. For the CDR3, the DNA is TGTGCCAGCGGGACAGGGGACACCGGGGAGCTGTTTTTT.

The genes are TRBV4-1 and TRBJ2-6; 7 positions match TRBD1. Per germline, CDR1 MGHRA and CDR2 YSYEKL. The CDR3 length is 14 residues. V gave up 3 bases and J gave up 5 bases; unmatched junction bases: 1. Here the CDR3 reads CASSQGQRANVLTF. CDR3 coding DNA: TGCGCCAGCAGCCAGGGACAGCGGGCCAACGTCCTGACTTTC.

This clone turned up a few times. The chain is built from TRBV2 and TRBJ2-2; D possibly matches TRBD1 or TRBD2 (5 bases each). Germline CDR1 reads SNHLY; CDR2 reads FYNNEI. Deletions cut 8 bases from V and 1 base from J, with 8 bases between. The CDR3 runs to 13 residues. The CDR3, as DNA: TGTGCCAGCGTGGGGGAGAACACCGGGGAGCTGTTTTTT. Protein: CASVGENTGELFF.

Details on this clone: The sample carries other DNA sequences with the same CDR3. The rearrangement links TRBV2 to TRBJ2-5, with 11 bases that match TRBD2. Germline assignment: CDR1 SNHLY and CDR2 FYNNEI. The CDR3 sequence is 13 residues long. Trimming removed 6 bases from V and 4 bases from J; junction bases left unmatched: 1. CDR3 residues: CASRGLAGETQYF. Written as DNA, the CDR3 is TGTGCCAGCAGAGGACTAGCGGGAGAGACCCAGTACTTC.

This clone showed up just a few times. The chain recombines TRBV7-2 with TRBJ1-4, with D possibly being TRBD1 (6 bases). This CDR3 has 15 residues. The germline V and J ends were trimmed by 2 bases and 0 bases, with 7 bases remaining between them. CDR1 is SGHTA and CDR2 is FQGNSA in the germline V gene. CDR3 protein: CASSLQGTTNEKLFF. In nucleotides, the CDR3 is TGTGCCAGCAGCTTACAGGGGACAACTAATGAAAAACTGTTTTTT.

This clone was seen more than once but under ten times. The chain recombines TRBV6-5 with TRBJ2-2; D gene ambiguous. The germline V and J ends were trimmed by 1 base and 5 bases, with 5 bases remaining between them. The germline V gene has CDR1 MNHEY and CDR2 SVGAGI. This CDR3 has 13 amino acids. DNA of the CDR3: TGTGCCAGCAGTTACTTTTCGACCGGGGAGCTGTTTTTT. Amino acids: CASSYFSTGELFF.

The V and J genes are TRBV6-1 and TRBJ2-1, with 8 bases lining up with TRBD1. This CDR3 contains 15 residues. J was trimmed by 4 bases and V by 4 bases; bases with no gene match: 6. The germline V gene encodes CDR1 MNHNS and CDR2 SASEGT. The CDR3 DNA is TGTGCCAGCAGTGTTAGTACAGGGGGGTACAATGAGCAGTTCTTC. The encoded protein is CASSVSTGGYNEQFF.

V usage is TRBV5-1 and J usage is TRBJ2-7, with D tentatively TRBD1 (5 bases). Germline V CDR1 and CDR2: SGHRS, YFSETQ. This CDR3 is built from 12 residues. V lost 0 bases to trimming and J lost 5 bases, with 6 bases between them. The CDR3 DNA sequence: TGCGCCAGCAGCTTGGGGGGCGACGAGCAGTACTTC. Protein product: CASSLGGDEQYF. Supplemented by reference TRBV5-1 and TRBJ2-7, the full variable domain reads KAGVTQTPRYLIKTRGQQVTLSCSPISGHRSVSWYQQTPGQGLQFLFEYFSETQRNKGNFPGRFSGRQFSNSRSEMNVSTLELGDSALYLCASSLGGDEQYFGPGTRLTVT.

As concerns this clone: Relative to the germline gene, one junction end is altered; a read error may explain this. The rearrangement uses TRBV11-2 and TRBJ1-5; 7 nucleotides line up with TRBD1. The CDR3 covers 15 residues. Germline assignment: CDR1 SGHAT and CDR2 FQNNGV. This chain's CDR3 is CASSLEGAPYQPQHF. CDR3 DNA: TGTGCCAGCAGCCTAGAGGGGGCGCCCTATCAGCCCCAGCATTTT.

This chain uses TRBV21-1 with TRBJ1-1; the table's D call, TRBD1, was not checked against the DNA. TRBV21-1 represents a pseudogene. This CDR3 has 12 amino acids. CDR3 protein: CASSNGQGLAFF. DNA of the CDR3: TGTGCCAGCAGCAATGGGCAGGGGCTGGCTTTCTTT.

Only a few counts were recorded for this clone. The CDR3 sequence is CALGLPLRAFEQYF. The CDR3 DNA reads as TGTGCCTTAGGACTCCCCTTACGTGCGTTCGAGCAGTACTTC. This chain uses TRBV30 with TRBJ2-7, with a tentative D call TRBD2 (5 bases). This CDR3 spans 14 amino acids. V gave up 7 bases and J gave up 6 bases, with 22 bases separating them. Germline CDR1 and CDR2: GTSNPN and SVGIG (reference sequence).

The chain links TRBV7-9 to TRBJ2-3; perhaps TRBD2 as D (6 bases). CDR3 length: 14 amino acids. V lost 2 bases to trimming and J lost 6 bases, with 12 bases between them. Germline lookup yields CDR1 SEHNR and CDR2 FQNEAQ (reference sequence). The CDR3 region is CASSLTSPQDTQYF. The CDR3 bases are TGTGCCAGCAGCTTAACTAGCCCCCAGGATACGCAGTATTTT.

This sequence joins TRBV7-9 and TRBJ1-1; the D is unclear. This CDR3 region has 13 residues. From germline, CDR1 is SEHNR and CDR2 FQNEAQ (reference sequence). With 5 bases removed from V and 2 bases from J, the gap between germline ends came to 9 bases. CDR3 DNA sequence: TGTGCCAGCAGCCCAGCTACCAACACTGAAGCTTTCTTT. It is translated as CASSPATNTEAFF.

The rearrangement uses TRBV6-6 and TRBJ2-7; TRBD2 aligns across 11 bases. The trim removed 2 bases at V and 7 bases at J, leaving 7 bases unmatched. CDR1 is MNHNY and CDR2 is SVGAGI in the germline V gene (reference sequence). The CDR3 spans 15 residues. CDR3 in DNA: TGTGCCAGCAGTTACATGCTAGCGGGAGGTAGGGAGCAGTACTTC. This codes for CASSYMLAGGREQYF.

J is TRBJ2-1 and V is TRBV11-3, with no clear D. Per the germline V gene, CDR1 is SGHNT and CDR2 is YENEEA. V dropped 2 bases and J dropped 4 bases, with 21 bases sitting between them. CDR3 size: 18 residues. As DNA, the CDR3 is TGTGCCAGCAGCTTAAAGAACTCAGGCGGAGCCTCTTACAATGAGCAGTTCTTC. This sequence encodes CASSLKNSGGASYNEQFF. The whole variable domain, filled in from reference TRBV11-3 and TRBJ2-1, reads EAGVVQSPRYKIIEKKQPVAFWCNPISGHNTLYWYLQNLGQGPELLIRYENEEAVDDSQLPKDRFSAERLKGVDSTLKIQPAELGDSAVYLCASSLKNSGGASYNEQFFGPGTRLTVL.

In this sample, this clone turned up once. This sequence joins TRBV7-2 and TRBJ2-3; TRBD2 matches at 9 bases. Germline V gene lookup returns CDR1 SGHTA and CDR2 FQGNSA. This CDR3 has 13 residues. The J segment lost 10 bases and the V segment lost 6 bases, leaving 8 bases of the junction unmatched. CDR3 protein: CASSLGGRAAQYF. Here the CDR3 DNA reads TGTGCCAGCAGTCTGGGCGGGAGGGCGGCGCAGTATTTT.

The J gene is TRBJ2-1, the V gene TRBV6-6, with 12 bases fitting TRBD2. The trim removed 9 bases at V and 7 bases at J, leaving 7 bases unmatched. Germline CDR1 and CDR2: MNHNY and SVGAGI (reference sequence). The CDR3 consists of 14 residues. This CDR3 is CASETSGRSNEQFF. CDR3 DNA: TGTGCCAGTGAGACTAGCGGGAGATCGAATGAGCAGTTCTTC.

CDR3 coding DNA: TGCGCCAGCAGCCAAGGGGCAGGGTTATACGAGCAGTACTTC. Its translation: CASSQGAGLYEQYF. The chain carries TRBV4-3 and TRBJ2-7; D is perhaps TRBD1 (5 bases). Per germline, CDR1 LGHNA and CDR2 YSLEER. V was pared by 1 base and J by 4 bases, with 11 bases between. The CDR3 has 14 residues.

This clone was picked up one time. The chain links TRBV25-1 to TRBJ2-4; weak D call: TRBD1 (6 bases). This CDR3 has 12 amino acids. Germline CDR1 and CDR2: MGHDK and SYGVNS. Trimming took off 7 bases at V and 6 bases at J, with 10 bases between the two ends. The CDR3 sequence is CASKGDPNIQYF. In nucleotides, the CDR3 is TGTGCCAGCAAGGGGGATCCAAACATTCAGTACTTC.

The genes are TRBV15 and TRBJ1-2, with 8 positions matching TRBD1. Germline lookup yields CDR1 LNHNV and CDR2 YYDKDF (reference sequence). This CDR3 is built from 16 residues. The V segment lost 3 bases and the J segment 3 bases; nucleotides outside the gene matches: 9. CDR3 DNA: TGTGCCACCAGCAGGGACCAACAGGGGGTCGACTATGGCTACACCTTC. Amino acids: CATSRDQQGVDYGYTF.

This rearrangement joins TRBV11-2 to TRBJ2-5; D is ambiguous. The CDR3 loop spans 12 amino acids. CDR1 SGHAT and CDR2 FQNNGV come from the germline V gene. V shed 9 bases and J shed 5 bases, with 13 bases lying between them. The CDR3 DNA reads TGTGCCAGTCTACGGCGTGGGGAGACCCAGTACTTC. Protein: CASLRRGETQYF.

The chain is built from TRBV10-3 and TRBJ2-3; 11 nucleotides align to TRBD2. Per germline, CDR1 ENHRY and CDR2 SYGVKD. V was pared by 4 bases and J by 4 bases, with 7 bases of the junction left unmatched. This CDR3 has 16 amino acids. The CDR3: CAISGDLAGGPDTQYF. The CDR3 nucleotides are TGTGCCATCAGTGGAGATTTAGCGGGAGGGCCAGATACGCAGTATTTT.